Below, 14 T cell receptor beta chains from the same sample are listed, as sequenced in a study of blood T cell repertoires in COVID-19. Clones were read by immunoSEQ multiplex PCR, and TCRdb kept only the in-frame ones, dropping some. This table has under 400,000 clones, about nine tenths appearing once. Sequencing was done on a sample of PBMCs or T cells enriched from blood (not recorded which). These receptors were taken from a young woman who had been exposed to COVID-19.

This clone was recorded only once. The chain is built from TRBV9 and TRBJ1-4, with a tentative D call TRBD1 (6 bases). The ends were cut back, 0 bases at V and 7 bases at J, with 16 bases in the middle. Germline V gene lookup returns CDR1 SGDLS and CDR2 YYNGEE. The CDR3 has 16 amino acids. The CDR3 here is CASSVEEGGRGEKLFF. As DNA, the CDR3 is TGTGCCAGCAGCGTAGAGGAGGGGGGGCGCGGTGAAAAACTGTTTTTT.

The chain combines TRBV28 with TRBJ2-7, with 7 positions matching TRBD1. The junction had 10 bases not matched to a gene; V was cut back by 1 base and J by 4 bases. The CDR3 is 16 amino acids. Germline assignment: CDR1 MDHEN and CDR2 SYDVKM. CDR3 region: CASSLSKGQVTYEQYF. CDR3 in DNA: TGTGCCAGCAGTTTATCCAAAGGACAGGTGACGTACGAGCAGTACTTC.

The rearrangement joins TRBV19 to TRBJ1-5, with D possibly matching TRBD1 (5 bases). This CDR3 comprises 16 residues. The ends were cut back, 2 bases at V and 3 bases at J, with 14 bases in the middle. Germline V gene sequence: CDR1 LNHDA, CDR2 SQIVND (reference sequence). In DNA, the CDR3 is TGTGCCAGTAGTATAAAATCAAGGGGCCTCAATCAGCCCCAGCATTTT. This translates into CASSIKSRGLNQPQHF.

The J gene is TRBJ2-7, the V gene TRBV7-8; 8 nucleotides agree with TRBD2. The germline V gene encodes CDR1 SGHVS and CDR2 FQNEAQ. The V and J ends lost 5 bases and 2 bases, in that order; junction bases with no gene match: 8. This CDR3 is 15 amino acids long. The CDR3 nucleotides read TGTGCCAGCAGCCGAGATAGCGGGATCGCCTACGAGCAGTACTTC. Its protein is CASSRDSGIAYEQYF.

The chain recombines TRBV19 with TRBJ2-7; 11 nucleotides agree with TRBD1. CDR1 is LNHDA and CDR2 is SQIVND in the germline V gene (reference sequence). V lost 6 bases to trimming and J lost 4 bases; unmatched junction nucleotides: 5. The CDR3 is made up of 14 amino acids. The CDR3 protein is CASRRTGGEYEQYF. CDR3 DNA: TGTGCCAGTAGAAGGACAGGGGGCGAGTACGAGCAGTACTTC.

This clone is a singleton in its sample. The chain employs TRBV2 and TRBJ2-3; 9 bases align to TRBD2. The V gene end was trimmed by 5 bases and the J gene end by 6 bases; junction bases not matched to a gene: 9. This CDR3 has 15 residues. Germline V gene lookup returns CDR1 SNHLY and CDR2 FYNNEI. The CDR3 DNA reads TGTGCCAGCAGTACCCGACTAGCGGCACATGATACGCAGTATTTT. Translated, it gives CASSTRLAAHDTQYF.

The chain joins TRBV5-4 to TRBJ1-3; a weak D match, TRBD1 (5 bases). Between the trimmed V and J ends, which lost 4 bases and 0 bases, there was a span of 14 bases. The CDR3 sequence is 16 residues long. CDR1 SGHNT and CDR2 YYREEE come from the germline V gene (reference sequence). This CDR3 reads CASSPGGAGSGNTIYF. CDR3 nucleotides: TGTGCCAGCAGCCCGGGGGGTGCTGGCTCTGGAAACACCATATATTTT.

V is TRBV5-1 and J is TRBJ2-2, with a tentative D call TRBD2 (5 bases). With 0 bases removed from V and 2 bases from J, the gap between germline ends came to 11 bases. Germline-derived CDR1 and CDR2 are SGHRS and YFSETQ. This CDR3 is built from 16 residues. CDR3 sequence: CASSLESGANTGELFF. The CDR3 nucleotides are TGCGCCAGCAGCTTGGAAAGCGGAGCCAACACCGGGGAGCTGTTTTTT.

V gene TRBV19 combines with J gene TRBJ1-1; D remains ambiguous. V dropped 3 bases and J dropped 7 bases, with 15 bases sitting between them. From germline, CDR1 is LNHDA and CDR2 SQIVND (reference sequence). The CDR3 sequence is 14 residues long. The CDR3 protein is CASSISGSRIEAFF. The DNA of the CDR3 is TGTGCCAGTAGTATTTCGGGGTCGAGGATTGAAGCTTTCTTT.

The chain recombines TRBV28 with TRBJ1-2; 8 nucleotides agree with TRBD1. J lost 0 bases, V lost 6 bases, and 6 bases had no gene match. CDR3 length equals 15 residues. Germline V gene sequence: CDR1 MDHEN, CDR2 SYDVKM. The CDR3 nucleotides are TGTGCCAGCAGCCGCGGACAGGGAGCTAACTATGGCTACACCTTC. Translation gives CASSRGQGANYGYTF.

The rearrangement joins TRBV5-1 to TRBJ2-1; 12 bases line up with TRBD2. The J segment lost 6 bases and the V segment lost 5 bases, leaving 21 bases of the junction unmatched. Germline V CDR1 and CDR2: SGHRS, YFSETQ. The CDR3 consists of 20 residues. CDR3 in DNA: TGCGCCAGCAGACCCGCCTTGGTCCCCAAGACTAGCGGGAGCTTCAATGAGCAGTTCTTC. It translates to CASRPALVPKTSGSFNEQFF.

The CDR3 protein is CASSGRTGRGAGELFF. DNA for the CDR3: TGTGCCAGCAGCGGTCGGACAGGGCGAGGGGCGGGGGAGCTGTTTTTT. The V call is TRBV9, the J call TRBJ2-2; TRBD1 matches at 8 bases. J lost 8 bases, V lost 3 bases, and 12 bases had no gene match. From germline, CDR1 is SGDLS and CDR2 YYNGEE. CDR3 length: 16 residues.

This clone was observed a single time. This chain links TRBV25-1 with TRBJ2-1; 8 nucleotides line up with TRBD2. Germline values: CDR1 MGHDK, CDR2 SYGVNS. The CDR3 is 16 residues long. V shed 3 bases, J shed 4 bases, and the junction held 8 bases outside the gene matches. In DNA form, the CDR3 reads TGTGCCAGCAGTGACTGGGTAGCGGGACTATACAATGAGCAGTTCTTC. Protein product: CASSDWVAGLYNEQFF.

This clone was detected once. The chain combines TRBV5-1 with TRBJ2-7; TRBD2 aligns across 9 bases. The CDR3 length is 14 residues. V trimming: 0 bases; J trimming: 5 bases; junction bases outside the gene matches: 3. From germline, CDR1 is SGHRS and CDR2 YFSETQ. Written as DNA, the CDR3 is TGCGCCAGCAGCTTGGGCGGGAGGGGGGACGAGCAGTACTTC. Its protein product is CASSLGGRGDEQYF.